A selection of T cell receptor beta chains follows, all from one sample in a study of neurological immune-mediated disorders. TCRdb re-derived calls from the 5' RACE reads in MiXCR, one entry per CDR3 protein. The table includes almost 30,000 distinct CDR3 sequences, around an eighth detected once. The sample comprised PBMCs. The origin of the receptors is a woman between 55 and 75 years old in good health. CDR3s include the opening cysteine and the closing phenylalanine or tryptophan.

13	TRBV3-1	TRBJ2-3	CASLGTPSDTQYF
13	TRBV7-6	TRBJ2-3	CASSPHATDTQYF
13	TRBV28	TRBJ1-1	CASRKTGNTEAFF
15	TRBV5-6	TRBJ2-1	CASSLGQERRNEQFF
16	TRBV6-1	TRBJ1-5	CASSGTLRRSNQPQHF
15	TRBV10-3	TRBJ2-3	CAISEASGAADTQYF
16	TRBV5-1	TRBJ2-2	CASSLAWTGESGELFF
11	TRBV12-3/TRBV12-4	TRBJ1-1	CASSFGSEAFF
13	TRBV12-3/TRBV12-4	TRBJ1-5	CASSSGHNQPQHF
17	TRBV3-1	TRBJ2-3	CASSQDKMGGMADTQYF
13	TRBV28	TRBJ1-2	CGSGGREGYGYTF
16	TRBV6-5	TRBJ2-2	CASSPWSGRTTGELFF
13	TRBV20-1	TRBJ2-3	CSARDTATDTQYF
12	TRBV20-1	TRBJ2-3	CSSSDYPHTQYF
15	TRBV10-3	TRBJ2-3	CAISESTVFTDTQYF
16	TRBV12-3/TRBV12-4	TRBJ2-1	CASSLQRATPYNEQFF
13	TRBV7-2	TRBJ1-1	CASPQPLNTEAFF
16	TRBV20-1	TRBJ1-5	CRSSGQGKCSNQPQHF
13	TRBV7-2	TRBJ1-5	CASSDRGGQPQHF
15	TRBV5-1	TRBJ2-5	CASSLGGAGRETQYF
12	TRBV16	TRBJ1-4	CASSQAGTAAFF
15	TRBV5-1	TRBJ2-1	CASSLSGVSHNEQFF
15	TRBV7-2	TRBJ2-1	CASSSTSGDFNEQFF
16	TRBV7-2	TRBJ1-1	CASSLAPGTVISKAFF
13	TRBV29-1	TRBJ1-2	CSAHIRANYGYTF
12	TRBV20-1	TRBJ2-5	CSASGPQETQYF
14	TRBV9	TRBJ1-2	CASSEGGSNYGYTF
16	TRBV5-1	TRBJ2-3	CASSLRYFFSTDTQYF
15	TRBV6-2/TRBV6-3	TRBJ1-5	CASNRGGHSNQPQHF
14	TRBV7-2	TRBJ2-1	CASSLDWGYNEQFF
18	TRBV3-1	TRBJ2-1	CASSHGLGGGAAYNEQFF
18	TRBV12-3/TRBV12-4	TRBJ1-5	CASSQGERGRYSNQPQHF
16	TRBV20-1	TRBJ1-1	CSADTGTGGRNTEAFF
15	TRBV20-1	TRBJ2-2	CSASPWELDTGELFF
15	TRBV5-1	TRBJ1-4	CDSSGGTGSNEKLFF
14	TRBV18	TRBJ1-1	CASSPTTTGTEAFF
15	TRBV15	TRBJ1-5	CATSRDRGFNQPQHF
14	TRBV7-9	TRBJ1-6	CASSLGTDGSPLHF
14	TRBV4-1	TRBJ2-5	CASSHFLGVETQYF
17	TRBV20-1	TRBJ2-2	CSARVIGGQGGTGELFF
18	TRBV30	TRBJ2-3	CAWSVQRGTFHSTDTQYF
14	TRBV5-1	TRBJ1-2	CASSLQTDNYGYTF
15	TRBV5-1	TRBJ2-1	CASSLGDRGGNEQFF
16	TRBV5-1	TRBJ2-4	CASSEGGGLVENIQYF
13	TRBV20-1	TRBJ2-7	CSARKTGSYEQYF